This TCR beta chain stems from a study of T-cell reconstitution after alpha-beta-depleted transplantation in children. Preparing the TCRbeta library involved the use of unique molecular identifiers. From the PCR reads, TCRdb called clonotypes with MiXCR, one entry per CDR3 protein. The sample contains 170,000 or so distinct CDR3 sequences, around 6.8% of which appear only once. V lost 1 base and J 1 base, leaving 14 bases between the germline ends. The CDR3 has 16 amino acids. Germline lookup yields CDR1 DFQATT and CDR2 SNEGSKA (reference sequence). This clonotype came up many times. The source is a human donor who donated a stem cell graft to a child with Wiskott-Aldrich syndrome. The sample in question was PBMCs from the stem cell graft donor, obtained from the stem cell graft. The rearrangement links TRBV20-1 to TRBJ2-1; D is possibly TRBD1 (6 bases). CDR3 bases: TGCAGTGCTAGAGGGGGGCTCGTTTTGTCCTACAATGAGCAGTTCTTC. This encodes CSARGGLVLSYNEQFF.